This T cell receptor (beta chain) was profiled in a study of cytomegalovirus exposure and HLA in healthy donors. Study results and limitations: In a later analysis, an Asian-associated ancestry cluster reportedly showed fewer N-insertions than the roughly 690-donor mean.

The germline V gene has CDR1 MNHEY and CDR2 SMNVEV (reference sequence). The CDR3 runs 16 residues. Trimming took 4 bases from V and 7 from J; bases not matched to a gene: 10. With 60 Vbeta and 13 Jbeta primers, the PCR was carried out. Only in-frame clones appear in the TCRdb table, and some are missing; sequencing was by immunoSEQ multiplex PCR. The table shows about 160,000 clones, with roughly 80% occurring only once. With regard to this clone: Its antigen is currently unknown.

This TCR was sampled from a woman younger than 45 in good health and CMV-seronegative. The rearrangement joins TRBV27 to TRBJ2-2, with 9 bases matching TRBD1. The specimen sequenced was PBMCs. The CDR3 region is CASSSGTGTEGGELFF. In DNA form, the CDR3 reads TGTGCCAGCAGTTCCGGGACAGGGACGGAAGGCGGGGAGCTGTTTTTT.